These 23 T cell receptor beta chains came from one sample sequenced in a study of blood T cell repertoires in COVID-19. The protocol was immunoSEQ multiplex PCR, while the TCRdb copy is restricted to in-frame clones and leaves out a portion. This sample has about 160,000 clones, with 65% to 85% found just once. Sample: PBMCs or T cells enriched from blood (not recorded which). These receptors were obtained from a woman between 40 and 55 years old with acute COVID-19.

The chain joins TRBV19 to TRBJ2-1; 9 bases match TRBD2. V was clipped by 4 bases and J by 4 bases; unmatched bases: 5. CDR3 size: 15 residues. Germline loops: CDR1 LNHDA, CDR2 SQIVND (reference sequence). The CDR3 loop reads CASSTGLARYNEQFF. CDR3 nucleotide sequence: TGTGCCAGTAGTACAGGACTAGCGCGATACAATGAGCAGTTCTTC.

This clone has more than one count but fewer than ten. The CDR3 coding sequence is TGTGCCAGCAGCACTCGACAGGGGGGTGAAAAACTGTTTTTT. Encoded protein: CASSTRQGGEKLFF. The V gene is TRBV14, the J gene TRBJ1-4; 9 nucleotides line up with TRBD1. V dropped 5 bases and J dropped 7; count of bases not matched to a gene: 5. The length of the CDR3 is 14 residues. Germline assignment: CDR1 SGHDN and CDR2 FVKESK.

The rearrangement joins TRBV7-9 to TRBJ1-2; D unresolved. Per germline, CDR1 SEHNR and CDR2 FQNEAQ (reference sequence). This CDR3 has 13 residues. V was trimmed by 1 base and J by 8 bases, leaving 11 bases between them. This CDR3 reads CASSLEEFRGYTF. In DNA, the CDR3 is TGTGCCAGCAGCTTAGAGGAGTTTCGAGGCTACACCTTC. Full variable domain (remainder filled in from reference TRBV7-9 and TRBJ1-2): DTGVSQNPRHKITKRGQNVTFRCDPISEHNRLYWYRQTLGQGPEFLTYFQNEAQLEKSRLLSDRFSAERPKGSFSTLEIQRTEQGDSAMYLCASSLEEFRGYTFGSGTRLTVV.

The chain joins TRBV3-1 (or the pseudogene TRBV3-2) to TRBJ1-4; perhaps TRBD1 as D (5 bases). The CDR3 consists of 13 residues. Germline V CDR1 and CDR2: LGHDT, YNNKEL (reference sequence). V was clipped by 4 bases and J by 8 bases, with 11 bases between them. The CDR3, as DNA: TGTGCCAGCAGCCCCAGGGAGGGCGAAAAACTGTTTTTT. Protein sequence: CASSPREGEKLFF.

CDR3 bases: TGTGCCAGCAGTGAATCCAGAAATAATGAAAAACTGTTTTTT. Its translation: CASSESRNNEKLFF. This chain connects TRBV2 to TRBJ1-4; D remains ambiguous. CDR1 is SNHLY and CDR2 is FYNNEI in the germline V gene. With 2 bases removed from V and 4 bases from J, the gap between germline ends came to 8 bases. The CDR3 covers 14 residues.

The chain uses TRBV3-1 (or the pseudogene TRBV3-2) and TRBJ2-1; 14 bases fit TRBD2. Losses at the gene ends were 6 bases for V and 8 bases for J; bases not matched to a gene: 6. This CDR3 is 15 amino acids long. Germline V gives CDR1 LGHDT, CDR2 YNNKEL (reference sequence). This CDR3 is CASRGGTSGSYEQFF. The CDR3 DNA sequence: TGTGCCAGCAGGGGAGGGACTAGCGGGAGTTATGAGCAGTTCTTC.

This clone was seen just once. The chain couples TRBV6-1 to TRBJ1-5; tentatively, D is TRBD1 (6 bases). CDR1 MNHNS and CDR2 SASEGT come from the germline V gene. Trimming removed 5 bases from V and 12 bases from J, with 20 bases in between. The CDR3 extends over 14 amino acids. In DNA, the CDR3 is TGTGCCAGCAGTTTACCCCAGGGGACCCCGGGCCAGCATTTT. Its translation is CASSLPQGTPGQHF.

V gene TRBV11-2 combines with J gene TRBJ2-7, with D possibly TRBD2 on 6 matching bases. V lost 5 bases and J 3 bases, leaving 23 bases between the germline ends. The CDR3 is made up of 17 amino acids. Germline values: CDR1 SGHAT, CDR2 FQNNGV. This CDR3 is CASSVRRTTEFIYEQYF. The CDR3 bases are TGTGCCAGCAGCGTACGACGGACTACCGAGTTCATCTACGAGCAGTACTTC.

This chain joins TRBV5-6 and TRBJ2-7; TRBD1 matches 7 bases. Germline loops: CDR1 SGHDT, CDR2 YYEEEE. The CDR3 extends over 15 amino acids. The junction had 13 bases not matched to a gene; V was cut back by 4 bases and J by 6 bases. DNA for the CDR3: TGTGCCAGCAGCCTCCTTCTCGGACAGGCCTCCGAGCAGTACTTC. It codes for CASSLLLGQASEQYF.

This clone was seen a few times. This chain uses TRBV5-1 with TRBJ2-1; TRBD2 matches 8 bases. In germline, CDR1 is SGHRS, CDR2 YFSETQ. The CDR3 spans 14 residues. Trimming at V came to 1 base and at J to 9 bases, leaving 6 bases not matched to a gene. The CDR3: CASSLSGGPGEQFF. The DNA for the CDR3 is TGCGCCAGCAGCTTGTCGGGAGGGCCGGGTGAGCAGTTCTTC.

The genes are TRBV3-1 (or the pseudogene TRBV3-2) and TRBJ1-1, with TRBD1 matching 7 bases. The V and J ends lost 5 bases and 1 base, in that order; junction bases with no gene match: 1. Germline V gives CDR1 LGHDT, CDR2 YNNKEL (reference sequence). This CDR3 has 13 residues. In DNA, the CDR3 is TGTGCCAGCAGCTACAGGGGGAACACTGAAGCTTTCTTT. Its protein product is CASSYRGNTEAFF.

This chain uses TRBV15 with TRBJ2-7, with D unclear. V was pared by 0 bases and J by 7 bases, with 10 bases between. The CDR3 loop spans 13 amino acids. The V gene's germline CDR1 is LNHNV and CDR2 YYDKDF (reference sequence). DNA for the CDR3: TGTGCCACCAGCAGAGATCCGGGTGGGGAGCAGTACTTC. Translated, it gives CATSRDPGGEQYF.

The rearrangement joins TRBV27 to TRBJ2-3; D possibly corresponds to TRBD1 (6 bases). Trimming stripped 3 bases from V and 4 bases from J, with 11 bases between. The CDR3 totals 14 residues. Per the germline V gene, CDR1 is MNHEY and CDR2 is SMNVEV (reference sequence). The CDR3 DNA reads TGTGCCAGCAGTTTCAGGGGTGGGGCAGATACGCAGTATTTT. This codes for CASSFRGGADTQYF.

The rearrangement joins TRBV11-3 to TRBJ2-3; 13 bases match TRBD2. From germline, CDR1 is SGHNT and CDR2 YENEEA. V shed 1 base and J 9 bases; nucleotides not matched to a gene: 7. The CDR3 spans 16 residues. DNA for the CDR3: TGTGCCAGCAGCTTAGGGAGGACTAGCGGGAGTCGGACGCAGTATTTT. It encodes CASSLGRTSGSRTQYF.

The chain joins TRBV9 to TRBJ2-3, with 8 bases fitting TRBD1. There are 13 residues in the CDR3. CDR1 SGDLS and CDR2 YYNGEE come from the germline V gene. V gave up 4 bases and J gave up 4 bases; unmatched junction bases: 2. The DNA of the CDR3 is TGTGCCAGCAGCCAGGGGGCATCAGATACGCAGTATTTT. It yields the protein CASSQGASDTQYF.

V is TRBV6-5 and J is TRBJ2-7, with 11 bases identical to TRBD2. The CDR3 is made up of 14 amino acids. V was pared by 6 bases and J by 4 bases, with 5 bases of the junction left unmatched. The germline gives CDR1 MNHEY, CDR2 SVGAGI. CDR3 residues: CASRETSGIYEQYF. In DNA form, the CDR3 reads TGTGCCAGCAGGGAGACTAGCGGGATATACGAGCAGTACTTC.

With regard to this clone: The junction departs from the called germline gene at one end, perhaps through a read error. V gene TRBV18 combines with J gene TRBJ2-3, with 9 bases aligning to TRBD2. CDR1 and CDR2 from the germline V gene are KGHSH and LQKENI. The CDR3 covers 14 residues. The CDR3 loop is CVSSAASGKDTQYF. The CDR3 region has the DNA TGTGTCAGCTCTGCCGCTAGCGGGAAGGATACGCAGTATTTT. Full variable domain (rest looked up from reference TRBV18 and TRBJ2-3): NAGVMQNPRHLVRRRGQEARLRCSPMKGHSHVYWYRQLPEEGLKFMVYLQKENIIDESGMPKERFSAEFPKEGPSILRIQQVVRGDSAAYFCVSSAASGKDTQYFGPGTRLTVL.

This clone occurred once. The CDR3 region is CASSVFGGREYEQFF. The DNA for the CDR3 is TGTGCCAGCAGCGTATTCGGGGGGAGGGAGTATGAGCAGTTCTTC. The chain uses TRBV9 and TRBJ2-1; 7 bases are a match to TRBD2. Germline CDR1 reads SGDLS; CDR2 reads YYNGEE. This CDR3 contains 15 residues. With 1 base clipped from V and 8 bases from J, the junction kept 9 bases outside the gene matches.

The chain links TRBV6-5 to TRBJ2-3, with unresolved D. Germline CDR1 and CDR2: MNHEY and SVGAGI. The CDR3 extends over 15 amino acids. V lost 6 bases, J lost 2 bases, and 15 bases lay in between. The CDR3 DNA reads as TGTGCCAGCAGGAATAGCTTTCAACACACAGATACGCAGTATTTT. It encodes CASRNSFQHTDTQYF.

The chain couples TRBV6-6 to TRBJ1-1; D possibly corresponds to TRBD1 (6 bases). Germline V gives CDR1 MNHNY, CDR2 SVGAGI (reference sequence). V dropped 6 bases and J dropped 4 bases, with 15 bases sitting between them. The CDR3 is 14 amino acids. CDR3 DNA sequence: TGTGCCAGCAGCGTACAGGGTATGAGCACTGAAGCTTTCTTT. It is translated as CASSVQGMSTEAFF.

The chain couples TRBV6-6 to TRBJ2-5, with D perhaps TRBD1 (5 bases). V was shortened by 5 bases and J by 1 base, with 14 bases between the two germline ends. Looked up from germline, CDR1 is MNHNY and CDR2 is SVGAGI (reference sequence). The CDR3 length is 15 residues. The CDR3 sequence: CASSPHLDSQETQYF. For the CDR3, the DNA is TGTGCCAGCAGTCCACACCTCGACAGCCAAGAGACCCAGTACTTC.

The V and J genes are TRBV25-1 and TRBJ2-7; 12 bases are shared with TRBD1. Germline CDR1 and CDR2: MGHDK and SYGVNS. V was pared by 3 bases and J by 4 bases, with 4 bases of the junction left unmatched. The CDR3 is 15 amino acids. CDR3 sequence (DNA): TGTGCCAGCAGTGAGGGACAGGGGGCGCCGTACGAGCAGTACTTC. Translating gives CASSEGQGAPYEQYF.

The chain employs TRBV15 and TRBJ1-2; D call uncertain. V lost 2 bases to trimming and J lost 8 bases, with 18 bases between them. The CDR3 length is 15 residues. CDR1 LNHNV and CDR2 YYDKDF come from the germline V gene (reference sequence). As DNA, the CDR3 is TGTGCCACCAGCAGAAGTCTAGGACTCGGGGAAGGCTACACCTTC. This gives the protein CATSRSLGLGEGYTF.